These 11 T cell receptor beta chains originate from one sample sequenced in a study of blood T cell repertoires in COVID-19. Clones were sequenced by immunoSEQ multiplex PCR, and TCRdb holds only the in-frame ones, with some missing. The sample records about 190,000 clones, 65% to 80% being singletons. Sequencing was done on a sample of peripheral blood. The receptors derive from a man aged 45-60 years who had recovered from COVID-19.

This chain links TRBV7-2 with TRBJ2-3; possibly TRBD2 for D (5 bases). The CDR3 extends over 15 amino acids. Germline-derived CDR1 and CDR2 are SGHTA and FQGNSA. Trimming removed 2 bases from V and 3 bases from J, with 12 bases in between. CDR3 loop: CASSLQLGETDTQYF. The CDR3 DNA sequence: TGTGCCAGCAGCTTACAACTCGGGGAAACAGATACGCAGTATTTT.

The chain uses TRBV4-1 and TRBJ2-7; 7 bases match TRBD1. This CDR3 has 17 residues. The V gene end was trimmed by 1 base and the J gene end by 6 bases; junction bases not matched to a gene: 15. Per germline, CDR1 MGHRA and CDR2 YSYEKL. CDR3 in DNA: TGCGCCAGCAGCCAAGTCAACACCAGGGGGAGTGTTGTCGAGCAGTACTTC. This gives the protein CASSQVNTRGSVVEQYF.

This chain uses TRBV7-6 with TRBJ1-4, with TRBD1 identical over 10 bases. From germline, CDR1 is SGHVS and CDR2 FNYEAQ. CDR3 size: 16 residues. V gave up 1 base and J gave up 7 bases; unmatched junction bases: 6. This CDR3 reads CASSLGQGAFGEKLFF. Written as DNA, the CDR3 is TGTGCCAGCAGCTTAGGACAGGGGGCTTTTGGTGAAAAACTGTTTTTT.

The chain carries TRBV30 and TRBJ2-2; 7 bases agree with TRBD2. The ends lost 0 bases at V and 0 bases at J; junction bases unmatched: 4. The CDR3 totals 16 residues. Germline CDR1 GTSNPN, CDR2 SVGIG (reference sequence). The CDR3 bases are TGTGCCTGGAGTGTAGGTAGCGGGTCGAACACCGGGGAGCTGTTTTTT. It is translated as CAWSVGSGSNTGELFF. Full variable domain (missing parts from reference TRBV30 and TRBJ2-2): SQTIHQWPATLVQPVGSPLSLECTVEGTSNPNLYWYRQAAGRGLQLLFYSVGIGQISSEVPQNLSASRPQDRQFILSSKKLLLSDSGFYLCAWSVGSGSNTGELFFGEGSRLTVL.

V and J are TRBV12-5 and TRBJ1-4, with D hard to call. Germline loops: CDR1 LGHNT, CDR2 FRNRAP. The CDR3 is 14 amino acids. V gave up 7 bases and J gave up 4 bases, with 13 bases separating them. CDR3 residues: CASASSSLNEKLFF. As DNA, the CDR3 is TGTGCTAGTGCCTCCAGTTCGCTTAATGAAAAACTGTTTTTT.

The chain carries TRBV3-1 (or the pseudogene TRBV3-2) and TRBJ2-5, with D possibly being TRBD1 (5 bases). This CDR3 spans 15 amino acids. From germline, CDR1 is LGHDT and CDR2 YNNKEL (reference sequence). The V gene lost 5 bases and the J gene lost 4 bases, with 17 bases spanning the gap. The DNA of the CDR3 is TGTGCCAGCAGCAACGGTCCTGCAGGGCGAGAGACCCAGTACTTC. Encoded protein: CASSNGPAGRETQYF.

A few counts support this clone. The chain carries TRBV27 and TRBJ2-1; 7 bases align to TRBD1. The trim removed 7 bases at V and 5 bases at J, leaving 11 bases unmatched. Germline V CDR1 and CDR2: MNHEY, SMNVEV (reference sequence). The CDR3 totals 15 residues. The CDR3 region is CASKLGDSLNNEQFF. DNA of the CDR3: TGTGCCAGCAAATTAGGGGACAGTTTAAACAATGAGCAGTTCTTC.

The chain uses TRBV7-9 and TRBJ2-5, with a possible D match to TRBD1 (6 bases). Germline V lookup: CDR1 SEHNR, CDR2 FQNEAQ (reference sequence). This CDR3 region has 14 residues. The V end lost 6 bases, the J end lost 0 bases, and 11 bases lay between the germline ends. The CDR3 nucleotides read TGTGCCAGCAGTATGACAGGTTACCAAGAGACCCAGTACTTC. Protein sequence: CASSMTGYQETQYF.

V usage is TRBV6-6 and J usage is TRBJ1-5; possibly TRBD1 for D (5 bases). V was shortened by 0 bases and J by 6 bases, with 15 bases between the two germline ends. From germline, CDR1 is MNHNY and CDR2 SVGAGI (reference sequence). The CDR3 is made up of 16 amino acids. This CDR3 reads CASSYSLQELGQPQHF. CDR3 DNA: TGTGCCAGCAGTTACTCCCTACAGGAGTTGGGTCAGCCCCAGCATTTT.

The rearrangement uses TRBV24-1 and TRBJ2-3; 9 bases map to TRBD1. The trim removed 4 bases at V and 3 bases at J, leaving 7 bases unmatched. Germline assignment: CDR1 KGHDR and CDR2 SFDVKD. The CDR3 has 16 amino acids. The CDR3 loop is CATSDPGTGMTDTQYF. In nucleotides, the CDR3 is TGTGCCACCAGTGACCCCGGGACAGGGATGACAGATACGCAGTATTTT.

The V and J genes are TRBV6-1 and TRBJ2-3; 8 positions match TRBD2. Germline values: CDR1 MNHNS, CDR2 SASEGT. This CDR3 region has 14 residues. V shed 9 bases and J 4 bases; nucleotides not matched to a gene: 9. The CDR3 DNA sequence: TGTGCCAGTGCTAGCGGGCCCAGGGCAGATACGCAGTATTTT. Translated, it gives CASASGPRADTQYF.